Shown below are 21 T cell receptor beta chains from a single sample sequenced in a study of control samples from healthy donors and cancer patients. Repertoires were generated with immunoSEQ multiplex PCR, while TCRdb's copy carries only in-frame clones and drops some. This table holds some 140,000 clones, around 92% found once. Sequences were obtained from PBMCs. These receptor sequences come from a middle-aged man with head and neck cancer.

The chain uses TRBV5-4 and TRBJ2-1; TRBD2 is a possible D gene (6 bases). The CDR3 covers 16 residues. The germline CDR1 and CDR2 sequences are SGHNT and YYREEE (reference sequence). V lost 4 bases and J lost 0, with 14 bases in between. The CDR3 region has the DNA TGTGCCAGCAGCCCCCGGGGAGGTAGCTCCTACAATGAGCAGTTCTTC. Translation: CASSPRGGSSYNEQFF.

The rearrangement links TRBV3-1 (or the pseudogene TRBV3-2) to TRBJ2-2; D unclear. Germline V gene sequence: CDR1 LGHDT, CDR2 YNNKEL (reference sequence). The CDR3 has 15 residues. V was pared by 4 bases and J by 1 base, with 10 bases between. Here the CDR3 reads CASSPPLGNTGELFF. In DNA, the CDR3 is TGTGCCAGCAGCCCTCCCCTGGGGAACACCGGGGAGCTGTTTTTT.

The V and J genes are TRBV24-1 and TRBJ2-5, with D perhaps assigned TRBD1 or TRBD2 (5 bases each). Trimming cost V 2 bases and J 1 base, with 10 bases left between them. Germline CDR1 is KGHDR and CDR2 is SFDVKD. This CDR3 has 15 residues. CDR3 DNA: TGTGCCACCAGTGATTGGCTCGGGACCCAAGAGACCCAGTACTTC. Translation gives CATSDWLGTQETQYF.

The chain joins TRBV6-6 to TRBJ1-1; D not resolved. This CDR3 has 10 residues. Trimming took off 6 bases at V and 1 base at J, with 0 bases between the two ends. CDR1 is MNHNY, CDR2 SVGAGI, per germline (reference sequence). Here the CDR3 DNA reads TGTGCCAGCAGGAACACTGAAGCTTTCTTT. This gives the protein CASRNTEAFF.

The rearrangement joins TRBV27 to TRBJ2-1; 14 positions agree with TRBD2. Germline-derived CDR1 and CDR2 are MNHEY and SMNVEV (reference sequence). Trimming cost V 6 bases and J 9 bases; bases outside gene matches: 7. The CDR3 spans 15 residues. The chain's CDR3 is CASSSGTSGRGEQFF. CDR3 bases: TGTGCCAGCAGCTCCGGGACTAGCGGGAGAGGTGAGCAGTTCTTC.

This clone was observed once. The chain is built from TRBV2 and TRBJ2-3; the D is unclear. V was cut by 0 bases and J by 2 bases, with 9 bases left in between. Germline CDR1 and CDR2: SNHLY and FYNNEI. This CDR3 has 15 residues. As DNA, the CDR3 is TGTGCCAGCAGTGAAGCGGGTCTACCCACAGATACGCAGTATTTT. It is translated as CASSEAGLPTDTQYF.

In its sample, this clone was seen once. The chain employs TRBV6-1 and TRBJ2-1; a possible D gene is TRBD2 (6 bases). The CDR3 runs 15 residues. Per the germline V gene, CDR1 is MNHNS and CDR2 is SASEGT. With 2 bases removed from V and 6 bases from J, the gap between germline ends came to 14 bases. CDR3 loop: CASSEWRGPGNEQFF. The CDR3, as DNA: TGTGCCAGCAGTGAATGGAGGGGTCCGGGCAATGAGCAGTTCTTC.

This clone showed up just once. The rearrangement links TRBV7-9 to TRBJ2-7; a possible D gene is TRBD2 (6 bases). The CDR3 length is 14 residues. V lost 3 bases to trimming and J lost 1 base, with 10 bases between them. Germline-derived CDR1 and CDR2 are SEHNR and FQNEAQ (reference sequence). The CDR3 coding sequence is TGTGCCAGCAGCTTTCCCCGGGAGTCCTACGAGCAGTACTTC. Its translation: CASSFPRESYEQYF.

V gene TRBV4-1 combines with J gene TRBJ1-1; D is unclear. Germline V CDR1 and CDR2: MGHRA, YSYEKL. Trimming removed 3 bases from V and 1 base from J, with 3 bases in between. CDR3 size: 12 residues. DNA for the CDR3: TGCGCCAGCAGCCAGGGGAACACTGAAGCTTTCTTT. The encoded protein is CASSQGNTEAFF.

The chain carries TRBV12-3 or TRBV12-4 and TRBJ2-5; weak D call: TRBD1 (5 bases). V dropped 5 bases and J dropped 7 bases, with 14 bases sitting between them. The CDR3 runs to 13 residues. This CDR3 reads CASSPRGQGTQYF. DNA of the CDR3: TGTGCCAGCAGTCCTAGAGGCCAGGGGACCCAGTACTTC.

The chain links TRBV20-1 to TRBJ2-7; 7 bases match TRBD1. Unmatched junction bases numbered 8, after V lost 3 bases and J lost 6 bases. Germline V CDR1 and CDR2: DFQATT, SNEGSKA (reference sequence). This CDR3 has 13 amino acids. This CDR3 reads CSASGTALGEQYF. CDR3 DNA: TGCAGTGCTAGTGGGACAGCCTTGGGCGAGCAGTACTTC.

This clone was recorded only once. The rearrangement joins TRBV5-1 to TRBJ2-2, with D perhaps TRBD2 (6 bases). CDR1 is SGHRS, CDR2 YFSETQ, per germline. Trimming shortened V by 1 base and J by 3 bases, and 10 bases separated the two germline ends. The length of the CDR3 is 15 residues. The CDR3 spells CASSLTGSHTGELFF. CDR3 nucleotide sequence: TGCGCCAGCAGCTTGACCGGGAGCCACACCGGGGAGCTGTTTTTT.

This chain connects TRBV6-1 to TRBJ2-1, with D maybe TRBD2 (6 bases). Trimming left V 3 bases short and J 0 bases short, with 12 bases between. The CDR3 consists of 16 residues. Germline values: CDR1 MNHNS, CDR2 SASEGT. The CDR3 DNA is TGTGCCAGCAGTGACCGGAGGGCCGGCTCCTACAATGAGCAGTTCTTC. Translating gives CASSDRRAGSYNEQFF.

This chain connects TRBV2 to TRBJ1-3, with 7 bases lining up with TRBD1. The CDR3 has 11 amino acids. J lost 9 bases, V lost 5 bases, and 1 base had no gene match. In germline, CDR1 is SNHLY, CDR2 FYNNEI. Here the CDR3 reads CASSPGGTIYF. The CDR3, as DNA: TGTGCCAGCAGTCCAGGGGGCACCATATATTTT.

V usage is TRBV5-1 and J usage is TRBJ1-2, with D possibly TRBD1 on 5 matching bases. The V gene lost 4 bases and the J gene lost 4 bases, with 11 bases spanning the gap. This CDR3 is 13 amino acids long. Germline assignment: CDR1 SGHRS and CDR2 YFSETQ. CDR3 sequence: CASSPGGGYGYTF. The CDR3 bases are TGCGCCAGCAGCCCCGGGGGGGGCTATGGCTACACCTTC.

The genes are TRBV28 and TRBJ2-5, with D possibly TRBD2 on 6 matching bases. V was clipped by 4 bases and J by 4 bases, with 7 bases between them. This CDR3 region has 12 residues. In germline, CDR1 is MDHEN, CDR2 SYDVKM. This CDR3 reads CASSSGGETQYF. The CDR3 coding sequence is TGTGCCAGCAGTTCCGGGGGAGAGACCCAGTACTTC.

This rearrangement joins TRBV4-2 to TRBJ1-1, with D possibly matching TRBD1 (6 bases). Germline CDR1 reads LGHNA; CDR2 reads YNFKEQ. The CDR3 covers 16 residues. The ends were cut back, 2 bases at V and 0 bases at J, with 13 bases in the middle. DNA of the CDR3: TGTGCCAGCAGCCAAAATGCGAACAGGGTGAACACTGAAGCTTTCTTT. It yields the protein CASSQNANRVNTEAFF.

The V gene is TRBV27, the J gene TRBJ2-5; TRBD1 matches 9 bases. J gave up 5 bases and V 7 bases, and 2 bases lay outside the gene matches. The CDR3 is 12 residues long. Germline CDR1 and CDR2: MNHEY and SMNVEV (reference sequence). In DNA, the CDR3 is TGTGCCAGCACGACAGGGGGGGAGACCCAGTACTTC. This gives the protein CASTTGGETQYF.

The chain is built from TRBV7-9 and TRBJ2-1, with 7 bases lining up with TRBD2. The germline V gene has CDR1 SEHNR and CDR2 FQNEAQ (reference sequence). The V and J ends lost 0 bases and 8 bases, in that order; junction bases with no gene match: 10. This CDR3 contains 16 residues. The CDR3 spells CASSLATGTIVYEQFF. In DNA, the CDR3 is TGTGCCAGCAGCTTAGCAACCGGGACTATAGTCTATGAGCAGTTCTTC.

This clone was recorded once. This chain uses TRBV10-2 with TRBJ2-5, with TRBD1 identical over 8 bases. The CDR3 has 15 amino acids. Germline-derived CDR1 and CDR2 are WSHSY and SAAADI. With V trimmed by 0 bases and J by 5 bases, 5 bases remained unmatched. The CDR3 DNA reads TGCGCCAGCAGTGAGTCGGACAGGGAGAGGGAGACCCAGTACTTC. It translates to CASSESDRERETQYF.

The chain combines TRBV10-3 with TRBJ2-5; TRBD1 matches 11 bases. There are 19 residues in the CDR3. Germline CDR1 ENHRY, CDR2 SYGVKD. V dropped 7 bases and J dropped 1; count of bases not matched to a gene: 17. The CDR3 DNA reads TGTGCCATCAATAACGAGGGACAGGGGGTATCCTCTCTCCAAGAGACCCAGTACTTC. This sequence encodes CAINNEGQGVSSLQETQYF.